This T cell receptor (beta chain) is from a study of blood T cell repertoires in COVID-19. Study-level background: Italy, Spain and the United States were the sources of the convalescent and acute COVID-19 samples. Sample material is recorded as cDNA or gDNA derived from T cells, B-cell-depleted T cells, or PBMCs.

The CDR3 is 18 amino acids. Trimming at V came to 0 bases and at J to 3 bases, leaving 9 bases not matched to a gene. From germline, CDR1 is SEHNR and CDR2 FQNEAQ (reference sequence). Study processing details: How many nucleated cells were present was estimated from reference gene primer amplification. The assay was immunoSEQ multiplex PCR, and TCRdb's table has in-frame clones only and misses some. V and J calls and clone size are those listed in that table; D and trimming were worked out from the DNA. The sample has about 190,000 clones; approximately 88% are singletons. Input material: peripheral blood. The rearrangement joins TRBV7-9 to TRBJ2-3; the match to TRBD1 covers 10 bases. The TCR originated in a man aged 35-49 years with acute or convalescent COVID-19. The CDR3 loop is CASSLAMLGTGATDTQYF. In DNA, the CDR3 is TGTGCCAGCAGCTTAGCCATGCTTGGGACAGGGGCGACAGATACGCAGTATTTT.